This T cell receptor (beta chain) derives from a study of control samples from healthy donors and cancer patients (dated by TCRdb to the early 2020s). A note on this clone: This clone's antigen is unknown. Per-base quality was not reported, and no clone a single base away is much larger than it.

Receptor amplification or capture employed the immunoSEQ multiplex PCR assay. The source is immuneACCESS, and TCRdb retained only in-frame sequences with V and J called. Part of the clones is not carried over; for the studies checked, unresolved V genes explain less than half of this, and the remainder is unexplained. In this sample the table shows around 110,000 clones, 75% to 90% of which occur a single time. The biggest ten clones account for 1.1% of the sample. The sequenced sample was PBMCs. The sequence came from a woman aged 45-65 years with colorectal cancer.

Read as DNA, the sequence is TGCGCCAGCAGCCAAACCGGGACGCAGTCCCCAGCCAAAAACATTCAGTACTTC. This gives the protein CASSQTGTQSPAKNIQYF. The chain uses TRBV4-1 and TRBJ2-4; the D gene cannot be resolved beyond TRBD1 or TRBD2, each matching 5 bases. Trimming costs V 2 bases and J 0 bases, and their ends lie 17 bases apart. The CDR3 runs 18 amino acids, cysteine and phenylalanine included. Only the CDR3 region is kept as DNA, spanning 54 bases read in frame from base 1. Via the germline V gene, CDR1 is MGHRA and CDR2 YSYEKL.